The 29 T cell receptor beta chains below come from one sample, sequenced in a study of technical replicates of blood from a few donors. TCRdb's copy holds only in-frame clones and misses some; the assay was immunoSEQ multiplex PCR. The sample contains approximately 44,000 clones, approximately 96% of which appear only once. Material: T cells isolated from PBMCs. These receptor sequences come from a human donor in good health.

V is TRBV5-1 and J is TRBJ2-6; TRBD1 matches 7 bases. The J segment lost 2 bases and the V segment lost 1 base, leaving 12 bases of the junction unmatched. This CDR3 region has 19 residues. Germline assignment: CDR1 SGHRS and CDR2 YFSETQ. CDR3: CASSLRLRGQFAGANVLTF. As DNA, the CDR3 is TGCGCCAGCAGCTTGAGGTTGAGGGGACAGTTCGCTGGGGCCAACGTCCTGACTTTC. Complete variable domain (other parts from reference TRBV5-1 and TRBJ2-6): KAGVTQTPRYLIKTRGQQVTLSCSPISGHRSVSWYQQTPGQGLQFLFEYFSETQRNKGNFPGRFSGRQFSNSRSEMNVSTLELGDSALYLCASSLRLRGQFAGANVLTFGAGSRLTVL.

The J gene is TRBJ2-2, the V gene TRBV6-5, with 13 bases identical to TRBD2. Germline V gives CDR1 MNHEY, CDR2 SVGAGI. With 3 bases clipped from V and 7 bases from J, the junction kept 2 bases outside the gene matches. This CDR3 is built from 15 residues. The CDR3 sequence: CASSYRTSGSGELFF. For the CDR3, the DNA is TGTGCCAGCAGTTATAGGACTAGCGGGAGCGGGGAGCTGTTTTTT.

This chain uses TRBV10-3 with TRBJ1-1; TRBD1 matches 9 bases. The CDR3 consists of 14 residues. The trim removed 5 bases at V and 3 bases at J, leaving 4 bases unmatched. Germline CDR1 reads ENHRY; CDR2 reads SYGVKD. For the CDR3, the DNA is TGTGCCATCAGTAACCGGGACAGGGACACTGAAGCTTTCTTT. Translation: CAISNRDRDTEAFF.

This clone was seen once. This chain links TRBV7-8 with TRBJ2-5; 8 positions agree with TRBD2. CDR3 length: 14 amino acids. V lost 5 bases to trimming and J lost 4 bases; unmatched junction nucleotides: 6. From germline, CDR1 is SGHVS and CDR2 FQNEAQ. CDR3 amino acids: CASSPIAGLETQYF. The CDR3 DNA reads as TGTGCCAGCAGCCCGATAGCGGGACTAGAGACCCAGTACTTC. The whole variable domain, remainder taken from reference TRBV7-8 and TRBJ2-5, is GAGVSQSPRYKVAKRGQDVALRCDPISGHVSLFWYQQALGQGPEFLTYFQNEAQLDKSGLPSDRFFAERPEGSVSTLKIQRTQQEDSAVYLCASSPIAGLETQYFGPGTRLLVL.

V is TRBV28 and J is TRBJ1-5; 8 bases align to TRBD1. V shed 4 bases and J 4 bases; nucleotides not matched to a gene: 9. The CDR3 is made up of 16 amino acids. Germline V CDR1 and CDR2: MDHEN, SYDVKM. The CDR3 sequence: CASSWVTGVGNQPQHF. The CDR3 region has the DNA TGTGCCAGCAGTTGGGTGACAGGGGTTGGGAATCAGCCCCAGCATTTT.

In its sample, this clone was seen once. The chain uses TRBV11-2 and TRBJ2-5; D is possibly TRBD2 (5 bases). The length of the CDR3 is 14 residues. With 5 bases removed from V and 5 bases from J, the gap between germline ends came to 15 bases. CDR1 and CDR2 from the germline V gene are SGHAT and FQNNGV. The CDR3 region has the DNA TGTGCCAGCAGCCCGGGATCAGACGCTGAGACCCAGTACTTC. It specifies CASSPGSDAETQYF.

This sequence joins TRBV7-2 and TRBJ2-5, with 9 bases that match TRBD1. The CDR3 sequence is 16 residues long. Germline CDR1 reads SGHTA; CDR2 reads FQGNSA. V was clipped by 3 bases and J by 4 bases; unmatched bases: 9. Here the CDR3 DNA reads TGTGCCAGCAGCTTGCTACAGGGGGCGCTTGGAGAGACCCAGTACTTC. Translating gives CASSLLQGALGETQYF.

V usage is TRBV4-1 and J usage is TRBJ2-7; maybe TRBD2 (6 bases). The germline V gene has CDR1 MGHRA and CDR2 YSYEKL. Trimming took 5 bases from V and 2 from J, leaving 16 bases between them. CDR3 length: 15 amino acids. In DNA, the CDR3 is TGCGCCAGCAGCTTGGAGGGACTCGGCACCTACGAGCAGTACTTC. Its translation is CASSLEGLGTYEQYF.

The V gene is TRBV7-9, the J gene TRBJ2-3; maybe TRBD2 (5 bases). With 1 base removed from V and 3 bases from J, the gap between germline ends came to 11 bases. Germline V gene lookup returns CDR1 SEHNR and CDR2 FQNEAQ (reference sequence). The CDR3 loop spans 15 amino acids. CDR3 DNA sequence: TGTGCCAGCAGCTTAGGGGGAGCTCGGACAGATACGCAGTATTTT. Protein: CASSLGGARTDTQYF. Filled out from reference TRBV7-9 and TRBJ2-3, the complete variable domain reads DTGVSQNPRHKITKRGQNVTFRCDPISEHNRLYWYRQTLGQGPEFLTYFQNEAQLEKSRLLSDRFSAERPKGSFSTLEIQRTEQGDSAMYLCASSLGGARTDTQYFGPGTRLTVL.

The rearrangement joins TRBV30 to TRBJ1-1; TRBD1 might be the D (6 bases). This CDR3 is built from 13 residues. Trimming left V 7 bases short and J 1 base short, with 13 bases between. CDR1 is GTSNPN, CDR2 SVGIG, per germline (reference sequence). The CDR3 sequence is CAYLGHQNTEAFF. The CDR3 coding sequence is TGTGCCTACCTGGGACACCAGAACACTGAAGCTTTCTTT.

The chain links TRBV5-5 to TRBJ2-1; 9 bases match TRBD1. J lost 8 bases, V lost 5 bases, and 8 bases had no gene match. The CDR3 length is 14 residues. Germline CDR1 is SGHKS and CDR2 is YYEKEE (reference sequence). The CDR3 DNA sequence: TGTGCCAGCAGGCTACCGGGACAGGGACATGAGCAGTTCTTC. Translation: CASRLPGQGHEQFF.

The rearrangement links TRBV27 to TRBJ2-7; maybe TRBD2 (5 bases). Germline values: CDR1 MNHEY, CDR2 SMNVEV (reference sequence). The germline V and J ends were trimmed by 3 bases and 4 bases, with 7 bases remaining between them. The CDR3 covers 12 residues. The CDR3 coding sequence is TGTGCCAGCAGTTTTCGGGGATACGAGCAGTACTTC. Protein: CASSFRGYEQYF.

The genes are TRBV7-9 and TRBJ1-2, with 10 positions matching TRBD1. The CDR3 runs to 16 residues. CDR1 is SEHNR, CDR2 FQNEAQ, per germline (reference sequence). Losses at the gene ends were 3 bases for V and 8 bases for J; bases not matched to a gene: 12. The CDR3 protein is CASSLGPLTGGGGYTF. The CDR3 DNA reads as TGTGCCAGCAGCTTGGGCCCGTTGACAGGGGGCGGAGGCTACACCTTC.

The V call is TRBV10-3, the J call TRBJ1-2, with a weak D call TRBD1 (6 bases). CDR1 is ENHRY, CDR2 SYGVKD, per germline. The CDR3 is made up of 12 amino acids. With 2 bases removed from V and 6 bases from J, the gap between germline ends came to 7 bases. The CDR3 here is CAISETGNGYTF. CDR3 bases: TGTGCCATCAGTGAGACAGGGAATGGCTACACCTTC.

The chain recombines TRBV30 with TRBJ2-2, with D possibly matching TRBD2 (5 bases). V dropped 0 bases and J dropped 16 bases, with 18 bases sitting between them. The germline V gene has CDR1 GTSNPN and CDR2 SVGIG (reference sequence). This CDR3 region has 13 residues. As DNA, the CDR3 is TGTGCCTGGAGTGTATTGGGCGGGCCCCTCGGGTTTTTT. This gives the protein CAWSVLGGPLGFF.

The chain has TRBV18 and TRBJ1-1; TRBD1 is a possible D gene (5 bases). The CDR3 loop spans 13 amino acids. V was cut by 3 bases and J by 4 bases, with 9 bases left in between. The V gene's germline CDR1 is KGHSH and CDR2 LQKENI. CDR3 region: CASSPQGPTEAFF. The CDR3 bases are TGTGCCAGCTCACCTCAGGGTCCCACTGAAGCTTTCTTT.

This rearrangement joins TRBV6-1 to TRBJ2-1; the D gene is possibly TRBD1 (5 bases). V was trimmed by 2 bases and J by 3 bases, leaving 11 bases between them. The germline CDR1 and CDR2 sequences are MNHNS and SASEGT. CDR3 length equals 15 residues. CDR3: CASSEKGADYNEQFF. Written as DNA, the CDR3 is TGTGCCAGCAGTGAAAAAGGGGCGGACTACAATGAGCAGTTCTTC.

V gene TRBV27 combines with J gene TRBJ1-2; D gene uncertain. The CDR3 runs 13 residues. Between the trimmed V and J ends, which lost 4 bases and 2 bases, there was a span of 8 bases. Germline CDR1 is MNHEY and CDR2 is SMNVEV (reference sequence). CDR3 nucleotide sequence: TGTGCCAGCAGTTATAGCGGGAACTATGGCTACACCTTC. Protein: CASSYSGNYGYTF.

V is TRBV29-1 and J is TRBJ2-5; D perhaps matches TRBD2 (5 bases). V lost 4 bases to trimming and J lost 1 base, with 7 bases between them. This CDR3 has 12 residues. CDR1 is SQVTM and CDR2 is ANQGSEA in the germline V gene. In DNA form, the CDR3 reads TGCAGCGTTGCCGAGGGCCAAGAGACCCAGTACTTC. This gives the protein CSVAEGQETQYF.

CDR3 DNA: TGTGCCAGCAGCCTGTGGACTGTGCAGGCTAATGAAAAACTGTTTTTT. This sequence encodes CASSLWTVQANEKLFF. This sequence joins TRBV7-8 and TRBJ1-4; no firm D call. Trimming removed 5 bases at V and 3 bases at J, with 16 bases between. The V gene's germline CDR1 is SGHVS and CDR2 FQNEAQ. This CDR3 has 16 amino acids.

The rearrangement joins TRBV11-2 to TRBJ2-5; tentatively, D is TRBD1 (6 bases). This CDR3 contains 13 residues. V lost 5 bases and J lost 5, with 12 bases in between. Germline CDR1 reads SGHAT; CDR2 reads FQNNGV. The CDR3 DNA sequence: TGTGCCAGCAGCCCAGGGGTCTGGGAGACCCAGTACTTC. Encoded protein: CASSPGVWETQYF.

This chain uses TRBV5-1 with TRBJ2-3; 8 bases fit TRBD1. The V gene end was trimmed by 3 bases and the J gene end by 5 bases; junction bases not matched to a gene: 5. The CDR3 consists of 14 residues. From germline, CDR1 is SGHRS and CDR2 YFSETQ. The CDR3 here is CASSSGTGLDTQYF. CDR3 nucleotide sequence: TGCGCCAGCAGCTCCGGGACAGGCCTAGATACGCAGTATTTT.

This sequence joins TRBV11-2 and TRBJ2-7, with 9 bases aligning to TRBD2. The CDR3 runs 16 residues. V lost 2 bases to trimming and J lost 5 bases; unmatched junction nucleotides: 10. Per germline, CDR1 SGHAT and CDR2 FQNNGV. The DNA for the CDR3 is TGTGCCAGCAGCTTAACGCTAGCGGGAATGGGAAACGAGCAGTACTTC. Translated, it gives CASSLTLAGMGNEQYF.

Worth noting for this clone: The junction departs from the called germline gene at one end, perhaps through a read error. The chain employs TRBV7-7 and TRBJ2-2; D is ambiguous. Per germline, CDR1 SSHAT and CDR2 FNYEAQ (reference sequence). The CDR3 loop spans 13 amino acids. In nucleotides, the CDR3 is TGTGCTAGCAGCTTAGATCTTCTCGGGGAGCTGTTTTTT. Protein: CASSLDLLGELFF.

The chain employs TRBV27 and TRBJ1-1, with D possibly being TRBD1 (5 bases). The germline V and J ends were trimmed by 7 bases and 4 bases, with 13 bases remaining between them. CDR3 size: 13 residues. The germline gives CDR1 MNHEY, CDR2 SMNVEV (reference sequence). CDR3 sequence: CASTHGGGTEAFF. CDR3 sequence (DNA): TGTGCCAGCACTCACGGGGGGGGCACTGAAGCTTTCTTT.

The chain joins TRBV2 to TRBJ1-2; tentatively, D is TRBD1 (6 bases). The CDR3 totals 15 residues. V dropped 1 base and J dropped 4 bases, with 13 bases sitting between them. Germline CDR1 SNHLY, CDR2 FYNNEI. DNA for the CDR3: TGTGCCAGCAGTGAAGAGGGGCAGGGGTCCTATGGCTACACCTTC. Its protein is CASSEEGQGSYGYTF.

The J gene is TRBJ1-1, the V gene TRBV2; the D gene is possibly TRBD1 (6 bases). Germline lookup yields CDR1 SNHLY and CDR2 FYNNEI. Between the trimmed V and J ends, which lost 11 bases and 5 bases, there was a span of 18 bases. The length of the CDR3 is 13 residues. The CDR3 bases are TGTGCCTACATTTTGGGGGCGAGAACTGAAGCTTTCTTT. This translates into CAYILGARTEAFF. Together with reference TRBV2 and TRBJ1-1, the CDR3 gives the full variable domain: EPEVTQTPSHQVTQMGQEVILRCVPISNHLYFYWYRQILGQKVEFLVSFYNNEISEKSEIFDDQFSVERPDGSNFTLKIRSTKLEDSAMYFCAYILGARTEAFFGQGTRLTVV.

V gene TRBV6-1 combines with J gene TRBJ1-1; D is unclear. This CDR3 contains 13 residues. Between the trimmed V and J ends, which lost 5 bases and 4 bases, there was a span of 11 bases. The germline CDR1 and CDR2 sequences are MNHNS and SASEGT. The CDR3 loop is CASSNPLATEAFF. DNA of the CDR3: TGTGCCAGCAGTAACCCGCTGGCCACTGAAGCTTTCTTT.

This chain uses TRBV2 with TRBJ1-1; D remains ambiguous. Trimming left V 3 bases short and J 1 base short, with 9 bases between. CDR3 length: 14 residues. CDR1 is SNHLY, CDR2 FYNNEI, per germline. CDR3 region: CASSEVTGNTEAFF. The CDR3 nucleotides read TGTGCCAGCAGTGAGGTAACGGGGAACACTGAAGCTTTCTTT.